This T cell receptor beta chain was sequenced for a study of blood T cell repertoires in COVID-19. This clone has only one observation. The CDR3 spans 15 residues. Germline assignment: CDR1 LNHDA and CDR2 SQIVND (reference sequence). Trimming removed 0 bases at V and 3 bases at J, with 9 bases between. Per the original methods: Reference gene primer amplification in the assay estimated nucleated cell counts. Sequenced by immunoSEQ multiplex PCR; TCRdb stores in-frame clones only, minus some. Clone size and the V and J calls come from that table; the DNA yielded D and trimming. Here the sample spans under 65,000 clones, about 83% being singletons.

The sample comprised peripheral blood. This sequence was found in a woman aged 55-69 years with COVID-19, enrolled during active disease. The gene calls are TRBV19 and TRBJ1-5; D unresolved. The CDR3 region is CASSIDLTFNQPQHF. The CDR3 coding sequence is TGTGCCAGTAGTATAGATCTGACATTCAATCAGCCCCAGCATTTT.